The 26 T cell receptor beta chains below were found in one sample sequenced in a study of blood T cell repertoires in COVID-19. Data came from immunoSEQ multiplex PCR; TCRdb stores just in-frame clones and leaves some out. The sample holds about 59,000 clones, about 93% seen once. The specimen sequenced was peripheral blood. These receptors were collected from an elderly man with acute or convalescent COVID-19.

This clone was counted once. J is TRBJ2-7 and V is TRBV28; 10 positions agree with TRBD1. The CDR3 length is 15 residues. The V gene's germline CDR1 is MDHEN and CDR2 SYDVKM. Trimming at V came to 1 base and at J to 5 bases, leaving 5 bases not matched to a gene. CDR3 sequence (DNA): TGTGCCAGCAGTTTATCCCCGGGACAGGGGCACGAGCAGTACTTC. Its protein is CASSLSPGQGHEQYF.

The CDR3 bases are TGTGCCAGCAGTGAGCGGACAGGGGGCTCTGGAAACACCATATATTTT. Residues: CASSERTGGSGNTIYF. The chain uses TRBV2 and TRBJ1-3, with 10 bases identical to TRBD1. This CDR3 has 16 residues. Per the germline V gene, CDR1 is SNHLY and CDR2 is FYNNEI. V trimming: 3 bases; J trimming: 0 bases; junction bases outside the gene matches: 2.

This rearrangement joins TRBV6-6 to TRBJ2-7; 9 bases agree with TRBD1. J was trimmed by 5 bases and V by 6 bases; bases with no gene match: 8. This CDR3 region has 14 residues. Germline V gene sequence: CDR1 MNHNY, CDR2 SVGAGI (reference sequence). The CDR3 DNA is TGTGCCAGCAGGATCCCGGGACAGGGTAACGAGCAGTACTTC. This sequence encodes CASRIPGQGNEQYF.

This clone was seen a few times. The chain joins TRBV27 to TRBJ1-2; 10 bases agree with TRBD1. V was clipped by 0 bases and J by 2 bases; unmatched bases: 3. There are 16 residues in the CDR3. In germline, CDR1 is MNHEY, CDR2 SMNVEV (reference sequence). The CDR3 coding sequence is TGTGCCAGCAGTTTATCGACAGGGGGCAACAACTATGGCTACACCTTC. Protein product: CASSLSTGGNNYGYTF.

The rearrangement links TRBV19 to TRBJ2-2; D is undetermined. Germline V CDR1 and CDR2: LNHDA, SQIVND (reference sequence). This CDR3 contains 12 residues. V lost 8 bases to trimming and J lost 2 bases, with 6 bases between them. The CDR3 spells CASGRNTGELFF. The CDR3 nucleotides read TGTGCCAGTGGCCGTAACACCGGGGAGCTGTTTTTT.

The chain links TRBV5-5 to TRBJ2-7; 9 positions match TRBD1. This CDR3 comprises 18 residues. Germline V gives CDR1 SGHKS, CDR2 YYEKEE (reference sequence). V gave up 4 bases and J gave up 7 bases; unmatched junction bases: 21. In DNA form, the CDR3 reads TGTGCCAGCAGCGCACGGACAGGGGCTATGCCAAGACCTACGGAGCAGTACTTC. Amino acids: CASSARTGAMPRPTEQYF.

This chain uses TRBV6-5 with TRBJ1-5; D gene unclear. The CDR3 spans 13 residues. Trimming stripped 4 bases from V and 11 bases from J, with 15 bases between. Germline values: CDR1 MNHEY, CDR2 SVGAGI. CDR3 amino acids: CASSLSSVGAQHF. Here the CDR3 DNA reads TGTGCCAGCAGTTTAAGTAGCGTTGGGGCCCAGCATTTT.

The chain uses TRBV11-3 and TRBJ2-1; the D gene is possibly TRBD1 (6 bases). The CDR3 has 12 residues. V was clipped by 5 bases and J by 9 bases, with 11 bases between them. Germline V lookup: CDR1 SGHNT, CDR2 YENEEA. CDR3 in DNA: TGTGCCAGCAGCGTTACAGGGTTTGAGCAGTTCTTC. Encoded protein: CASSVTGFEQFF. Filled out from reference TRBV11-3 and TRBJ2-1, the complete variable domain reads EAGVVQSPRYKIIEKKQPVAFWCNPISGHNTLYWYLQNLGQGPELLIRYENEEAVDDSQLPKDRFSAERLKGVDSTLKIQPAELGDSAVYLCASSVTGFEQFFGPGTRLTVL.

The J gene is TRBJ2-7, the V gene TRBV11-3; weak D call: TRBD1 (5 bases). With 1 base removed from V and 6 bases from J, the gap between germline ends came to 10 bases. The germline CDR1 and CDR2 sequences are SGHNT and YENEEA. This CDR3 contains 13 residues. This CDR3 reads CASSLGSGSEQYF. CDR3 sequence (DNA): TGTGCCAGCAGCTTAGGATCAGGGTCCGAGCAGTACTTC.

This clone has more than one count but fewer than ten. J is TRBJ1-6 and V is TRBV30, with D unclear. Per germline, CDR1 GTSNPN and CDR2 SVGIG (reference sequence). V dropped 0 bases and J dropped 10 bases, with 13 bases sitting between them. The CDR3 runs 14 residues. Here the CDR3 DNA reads TGTGCCTGGAGTGTACCGGCAGGCCGATCACCCCTCCACTTT. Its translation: CAWSVPAGRSPLHF.

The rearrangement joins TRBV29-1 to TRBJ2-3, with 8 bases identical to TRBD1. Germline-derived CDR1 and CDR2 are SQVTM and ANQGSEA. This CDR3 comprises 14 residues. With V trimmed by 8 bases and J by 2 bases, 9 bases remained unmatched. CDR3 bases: TGCAGCATTCTATCGACAGGGGTCACAGATACGCAGTATTTT. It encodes CSILSTGVTDTQYF.

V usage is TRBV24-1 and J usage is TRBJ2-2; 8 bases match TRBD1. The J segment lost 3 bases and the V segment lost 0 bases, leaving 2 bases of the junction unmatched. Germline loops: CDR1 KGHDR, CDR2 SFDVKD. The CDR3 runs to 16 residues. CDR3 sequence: CATSDLRGQDTGELFF. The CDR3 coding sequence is TGTGCCACCAGTGATTTGAGGGGACAGGACACCGGGGAGCTGTTTTTT.

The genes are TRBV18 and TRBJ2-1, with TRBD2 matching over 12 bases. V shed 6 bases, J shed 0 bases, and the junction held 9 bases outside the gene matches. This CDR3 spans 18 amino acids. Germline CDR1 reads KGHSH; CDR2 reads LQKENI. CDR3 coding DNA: TGTGCCAGCTCCCCGGGGCCTAGCGGGGGGGCCTCCTACAATGAGCAGTTCTTC. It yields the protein CASSPGPSGGASYNEQFF.

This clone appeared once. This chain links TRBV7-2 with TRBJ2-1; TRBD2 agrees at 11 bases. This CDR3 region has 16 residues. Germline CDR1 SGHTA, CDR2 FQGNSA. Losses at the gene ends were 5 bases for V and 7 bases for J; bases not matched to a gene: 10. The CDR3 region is CASSPQTSGALNEQFF. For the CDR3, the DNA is TGTGCCAGCAGCCCCCAGACTAGCGGGGCGCTAAATGAGCAGTTCTTC.

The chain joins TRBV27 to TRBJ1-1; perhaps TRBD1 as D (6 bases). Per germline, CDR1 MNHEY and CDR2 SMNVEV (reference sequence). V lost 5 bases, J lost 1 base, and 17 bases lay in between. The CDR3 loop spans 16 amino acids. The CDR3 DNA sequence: TGTGCCAGCAGTCTCTCACTGGGGGCCAAGAACACTGAAGCTTTCTTT. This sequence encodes CASSLSLGAKNTEAFF.

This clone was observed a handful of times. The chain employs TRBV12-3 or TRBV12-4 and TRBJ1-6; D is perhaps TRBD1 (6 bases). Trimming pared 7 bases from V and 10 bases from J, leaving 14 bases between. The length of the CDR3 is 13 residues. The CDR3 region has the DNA TGTGCCAGCACAGGGGAGTGGGGATCACCCCTCCACTTT. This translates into CASTGEWGSPLHF.

The CDR3 DNA is TGTGCCAGCAGTCCCCGAAGGAGGCAGGGGGTTTCCTACGAGCAGTACTTC. It encodes CASSPRRRQGVSYEQYF. The chain uses TRBV6-6 and TRBJ2-7; 7 nucleotides agree with TRBD1. Germline V lookup: CDR1 MNHNY, CDR2 SVGAGI (reference sequence). CDR3 size: 17 residues. The V and J ends lost 5 bases and 1 base, in that order; junction bases with no gene match: 14.

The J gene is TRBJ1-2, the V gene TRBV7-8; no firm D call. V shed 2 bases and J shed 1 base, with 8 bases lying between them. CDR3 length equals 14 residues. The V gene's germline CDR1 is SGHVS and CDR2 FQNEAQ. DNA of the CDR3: TGTGCCAGCAGCTTAAGTACAGTTAACTATGGCTACACCTTC. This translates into CASSLSTVNYGYTF.

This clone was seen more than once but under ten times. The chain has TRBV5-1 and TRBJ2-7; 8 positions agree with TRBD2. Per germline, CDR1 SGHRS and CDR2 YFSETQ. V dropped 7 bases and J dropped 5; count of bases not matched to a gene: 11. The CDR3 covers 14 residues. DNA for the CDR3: TGCGCCAGCCACCCCGGGGGGGCGGGGGACGAGCAGTACTTC. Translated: CASHPGGAGDEQYF.

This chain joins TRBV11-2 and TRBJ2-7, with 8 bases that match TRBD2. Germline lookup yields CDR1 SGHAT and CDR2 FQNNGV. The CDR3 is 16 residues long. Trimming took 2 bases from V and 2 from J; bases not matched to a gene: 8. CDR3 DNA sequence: TGTGCCAGCAGCTTAAGGCGGGGGGCCGTCACCTACGAGCAGTACTTC. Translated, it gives CASSLRRGAVTYEQYF.

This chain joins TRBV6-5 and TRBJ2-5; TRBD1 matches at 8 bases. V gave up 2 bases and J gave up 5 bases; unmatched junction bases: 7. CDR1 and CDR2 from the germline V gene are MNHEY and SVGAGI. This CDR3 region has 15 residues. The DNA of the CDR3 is TGTGCCAGCAGTTACACTAGGACAGGGAGGGAGACCCAGTACTTC. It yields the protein CASSYTRTGRETQYF.

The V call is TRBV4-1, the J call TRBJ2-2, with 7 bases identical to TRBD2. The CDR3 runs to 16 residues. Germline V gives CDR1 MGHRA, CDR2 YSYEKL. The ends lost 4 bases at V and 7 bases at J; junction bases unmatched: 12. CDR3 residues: CASSPQGGWGVGELFF. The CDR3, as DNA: TGCGCCAGCAGCCCCCAGGGAGGGTGGGGTGTCGGGGAGCTGTTTTTT.

CDR3 bases: TGCGCCAGCAGCCCCGCGGGACAGGGGGCTGCTGAAGCTTTCTTT. Its protein is CASSPAGQGAAEAFF. The J gene is TRBJ1-1, the V gene TRBV5-1; 12 bases align to TRBD1. Germline lookup yields CDR1 SGHRS and CDR2 YFSETQ. V lost 4 bases and J lost 6; bases outside the gene matches: 7. The CDR3 has 15 residues.

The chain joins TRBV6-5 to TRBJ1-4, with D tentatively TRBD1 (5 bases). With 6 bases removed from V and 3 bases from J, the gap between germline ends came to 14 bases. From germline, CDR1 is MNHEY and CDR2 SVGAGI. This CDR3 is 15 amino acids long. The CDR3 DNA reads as TGTGCCAGCAGCCGCGACGGGGGTCCTAATGAAAAACTGTTTTTT. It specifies CASSRDGGPNEKLFF.

This CDR3 is CASSQDPSRTDTQYF. CDR3 nucleotide sequence: TGTGCCAGCAGCCAAGATCCTAGCCGCACAGATACGCAGTATTTT. The chain has TRBV3-1 (or the pseudogene TRBV3-2) and TRBJ2-3; possible D gene TRBD2, 5 bases. Trimming took 0 bases from V and 1 from J, leaving 8 bases between them. From germline, CDR1 is LGHDT and CDR2 YNNKEL (reference sequence). The CDR3 totals 15 residues.

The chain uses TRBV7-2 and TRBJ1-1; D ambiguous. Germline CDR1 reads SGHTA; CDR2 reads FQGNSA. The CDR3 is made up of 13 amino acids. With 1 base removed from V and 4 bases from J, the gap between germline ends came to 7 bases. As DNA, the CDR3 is TGTGCCAGCAGCTTAGGGCCAAGCACTGAAGCTTTCTTT. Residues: CASSLGPSTEAFF.